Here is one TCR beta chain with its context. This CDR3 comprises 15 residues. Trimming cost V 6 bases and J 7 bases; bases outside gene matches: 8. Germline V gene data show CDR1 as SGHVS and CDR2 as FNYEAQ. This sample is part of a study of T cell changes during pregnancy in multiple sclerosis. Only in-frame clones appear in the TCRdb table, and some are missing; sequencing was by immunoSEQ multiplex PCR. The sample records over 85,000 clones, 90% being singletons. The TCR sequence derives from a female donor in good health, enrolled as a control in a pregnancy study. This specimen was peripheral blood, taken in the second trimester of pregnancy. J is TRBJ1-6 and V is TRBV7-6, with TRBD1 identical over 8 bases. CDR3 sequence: CASRRQGAWNSPLHF. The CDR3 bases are TGTGCCAGCAGGCGCCAGGGGGCCTGGAATTCACCCCTCCACTTT.